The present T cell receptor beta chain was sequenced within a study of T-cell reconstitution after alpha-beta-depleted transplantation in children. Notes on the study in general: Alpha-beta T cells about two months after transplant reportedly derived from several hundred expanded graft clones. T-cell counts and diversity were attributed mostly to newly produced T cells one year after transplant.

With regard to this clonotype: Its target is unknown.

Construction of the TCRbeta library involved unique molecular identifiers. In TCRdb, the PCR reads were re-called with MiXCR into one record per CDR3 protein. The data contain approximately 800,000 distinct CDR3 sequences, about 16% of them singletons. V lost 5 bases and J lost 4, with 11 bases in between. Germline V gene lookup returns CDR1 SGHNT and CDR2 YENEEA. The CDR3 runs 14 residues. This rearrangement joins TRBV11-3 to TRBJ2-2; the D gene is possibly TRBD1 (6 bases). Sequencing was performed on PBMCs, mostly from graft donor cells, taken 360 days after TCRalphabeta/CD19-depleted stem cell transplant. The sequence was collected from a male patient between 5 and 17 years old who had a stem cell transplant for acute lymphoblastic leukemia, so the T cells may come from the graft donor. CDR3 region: CASSADSFTGELFF. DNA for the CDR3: TGTGCCAGCAGCGCGGACAGCTTCACCGGGGAGCTGTTTTTT.